This TCR beta chain was identified during a study of T-cell reconstitution after alpha-beta-depleted transplantation in children. This clonotype was observed many times. The TCRbeta library incorporated unique molecular identifiers. In TCRdb, the PCR reads were re-called with MiXCR into one record per CDR3 protein. This table has 200,000 to 300,000 distinct CDR3 sequences, around 12% appearing once. The TCR originated in a human donor who donated a stem cell graft to a child with acute lymphoblastic leukemia. This specimen consisted of PBMCs from the stem cell graft donor, obtained from the stem cell graft.

Here the CDR3 reads CSARDRGPGRASYEQYF. The CDR3 bases are TGCAGTGCTAGAGATCGGGGCCCTGGCAGGGCTTCCTACGAGCAGTACTTC. The chain uses TRBV20-1 and TRBJ2-7; D possibly uses TRBD1 or TRBD2 (5 bases each). Trimming cost V 0 bases and J 1 base, with 19 bases left between them. Germline V gives CDR1 DFQATT, CDR2 SNEGSKA (reference sequence). CDR3 length: 17 amino acids.